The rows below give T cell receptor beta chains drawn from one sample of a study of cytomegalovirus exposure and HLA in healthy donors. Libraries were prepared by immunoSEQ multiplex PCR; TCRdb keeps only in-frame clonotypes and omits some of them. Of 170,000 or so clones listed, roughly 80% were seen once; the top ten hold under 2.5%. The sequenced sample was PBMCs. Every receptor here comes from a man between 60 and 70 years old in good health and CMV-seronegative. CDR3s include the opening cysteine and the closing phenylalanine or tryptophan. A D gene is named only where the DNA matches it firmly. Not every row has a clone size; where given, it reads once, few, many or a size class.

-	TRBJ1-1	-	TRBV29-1	CSVEAASGGTEAFF	TGCAGCGTTGAAGCGGCCTCGGGGGGGACTGAAGCTTTCTTT
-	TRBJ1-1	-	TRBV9	CASSAGGDWGEAFF	TGTGCCAGCAGCGCCGGGGGAGATTGGGGTGAAGCTTTCTTT
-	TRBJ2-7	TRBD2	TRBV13	CASSSRGAGVKYF	TGTGCCAGCAGCTCCCGAGGGGCGGGAGTGAAGTACTTC
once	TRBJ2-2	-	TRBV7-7	CASSLVPGPTGELFF	TGTGCTAGCAGCTTAGTCCCAGGGCCTACCGGGGAGCTGTTTTTT
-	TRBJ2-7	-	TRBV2	CASSAGGYEQYF	TGTGCCAGCAGTGCCGGCGGTTACGAGCAGTACTTC
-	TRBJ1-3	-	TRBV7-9	CASFLYKPSSGNTIYF	TGTGCCAGTTTTCTTTATAAACCCAGCTCTGGAAACACCATATATTTT
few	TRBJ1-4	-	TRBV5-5	CASSSAWRLEKLFF	TGTGCCAGCAGCTCTGCTTGGAGGTTAGAAAAACTGTTTTTT
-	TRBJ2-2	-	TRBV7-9	CASSPSLGGGTTGELFF	TGTGCCAGCAGCCCTTCCTTGGGGGGGGGCACAACCGGGGAGCTGTTTTTT
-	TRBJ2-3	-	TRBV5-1	CASSYRDDTQYF	TGCGCCAGCAGCTACAGGGACGATACGCAGTATTTT
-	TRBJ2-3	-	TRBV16	CASSQYNRVTDTQYF	TGTGCCAGCAGCCAATATAACAGAGTCACAGATACGCAGTATTTT
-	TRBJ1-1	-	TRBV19	CASSPRATATEAFF	TGTGCCAGTAGTCCGCGGGCCACTGCCACTGAAGCTTTCTTT
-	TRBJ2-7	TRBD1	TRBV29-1	CSVAGQGYEQYF	TGCAGCGTTGCTGGACAGGGCTACGAGCAGTACTTC
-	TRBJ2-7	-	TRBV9	CASSNPRSGPNSYEQYF	TGTGCCAGCAGCAACCCCAGAAGCGGGCCCAACTCCTACGAGCAGTACTTC
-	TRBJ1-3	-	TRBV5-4	CASSREGTPGSGNTIYF	TGTGCCAGCAGCCGGGAAGGGACACCCGGCTCTGGAAACACCATATATTTT
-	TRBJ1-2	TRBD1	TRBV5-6	CASSRDRHYGYTF	TGTGCCAGCAGCCGGGACAGACACTATGGCTACACCTTC
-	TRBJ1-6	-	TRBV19	CASHRGSSYNSPLHF	TGTGCCAGTCATAGGGGTAGCTCCTATAATTCACCCCTCCACTTT
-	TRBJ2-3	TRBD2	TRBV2	CASSTTSGGPSTDTQYF	TGTGCCAGCAGCACGACTAGCGGGGGACCCAGCACAGATACGCAGTATTTT
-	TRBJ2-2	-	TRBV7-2	CASSRRLLNTGELFF	TGTGCCAGCAGCCGGAGGCTGCTAAACACCGGGGAGCTGTTTTTT
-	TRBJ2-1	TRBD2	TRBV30	CAWRTSGTGEQFF	TGTGCCTGGAGGACTAGCGGGACCGGGGAGCAGTTCTTC
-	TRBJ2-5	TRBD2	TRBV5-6	CASSLRTSGGAETQYF	TGTGCCAGCAGCCTACGGACTAGCGGGGGGGCGGAGACCCAGTACTTC
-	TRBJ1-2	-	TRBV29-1	CSVEDRGRGGYGYTF	TGCAGCGTTGAAGATCGCGGCAGGGGTGGCTATGGCTACACCTTC
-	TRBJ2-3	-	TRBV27	CASSLWVGSPDTQYF	TGTGCCAGCAGTTTATGGGTCGGGAGCCCAGATACGCAGTATTTT
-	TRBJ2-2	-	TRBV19	CASSMLLNTGELFF	TGTGCCAGTAGTATGCTACTGAACACCGGGGAGCTGTTTTTT